What follows describes a single T cell receptor beta chain. The sample is drawn from a study of control samples from healthy donors and cancer patients. Data came from immunoSEQ multiplex PCR; TCRdb stores just in-frame clones and leaves some out. Of tens of thousands of clones listed, about 82% are singletons. This CDR3 spans 15 amino acids. The germline CDR1 and CDR2 sequences are SGHDT and YYEEEE. With V trimmed by 2 bases and J by 8 bases, 4 bases remained unmatched. The chain is built from TRBV5-6 and TRBJ1-6, with TRBD1 matching 10 bases. The sequence derives from a man aged 35-49 years in good health. Sequencing was done on a sample of blood. The CDR3 here is CASSFSGTGDSPLHF. The CDR3 DNA sequence: TGTGCCAGCAGCTTTTCCGGGACAGGGGATTCACCCCTCCACTTT.